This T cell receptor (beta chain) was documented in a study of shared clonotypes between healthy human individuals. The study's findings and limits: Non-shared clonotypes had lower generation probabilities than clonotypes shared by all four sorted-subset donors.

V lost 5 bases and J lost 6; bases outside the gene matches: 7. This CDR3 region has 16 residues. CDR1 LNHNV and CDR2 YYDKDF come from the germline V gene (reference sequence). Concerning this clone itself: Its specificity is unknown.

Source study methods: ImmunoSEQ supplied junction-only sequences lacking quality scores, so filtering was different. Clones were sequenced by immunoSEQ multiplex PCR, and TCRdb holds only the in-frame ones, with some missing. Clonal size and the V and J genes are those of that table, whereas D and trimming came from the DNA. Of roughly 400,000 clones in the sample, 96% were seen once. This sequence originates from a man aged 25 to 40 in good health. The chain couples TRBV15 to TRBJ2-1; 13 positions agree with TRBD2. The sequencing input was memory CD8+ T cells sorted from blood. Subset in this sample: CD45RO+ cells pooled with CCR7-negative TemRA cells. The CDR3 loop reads CATSDIRTSGSNEQFF. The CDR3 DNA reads TGTGCCACCAGCGATATACGGACTAGCGGGAGCAATGAGCAGTTCTTC. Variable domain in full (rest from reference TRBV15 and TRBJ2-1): DAMVIQNPRYQVTQFGKPVTLSCSQTLNHNVMYWYQQKSSQAPKLLFHYYDKDFNNEADTPDNFQSRRPNTSFCFLDIRSPGLGDTAMYLCATSDIRTSGSNEQFFGPGTRLTVL.